The sequence of this T cell receptor (beta chain) was determined in a study of T cells after somatic rescue of genetic block. This CDR3 region has 13 residues. The germline gives CDR1 MGHRA, CDR2 YSYEKL. V shed 1 base and J shed 9 bases, with 10 bases lying between them. TCRdb keeps only in-frame clones here, not all; method: immunoSEQ multiplex PCR. Of 55,000 to 75,000 clones listed, around 93% were seen once; the top ten hold over 2.5%. Material for sequencing was peripheral blood mononuclear cells (PBMCs). The genes are TRBV4-1 and TRBJ2-4; TRBD1 might be the D (5 bases). The sequence was collected from a man aged 35 to 55. The CDR3 sequence: CASSQGRASIQYF. The CDR3 DNA is TGCGCCAGCAGCCAAGGCAGGGCGAGCATTCAGTACTTC.